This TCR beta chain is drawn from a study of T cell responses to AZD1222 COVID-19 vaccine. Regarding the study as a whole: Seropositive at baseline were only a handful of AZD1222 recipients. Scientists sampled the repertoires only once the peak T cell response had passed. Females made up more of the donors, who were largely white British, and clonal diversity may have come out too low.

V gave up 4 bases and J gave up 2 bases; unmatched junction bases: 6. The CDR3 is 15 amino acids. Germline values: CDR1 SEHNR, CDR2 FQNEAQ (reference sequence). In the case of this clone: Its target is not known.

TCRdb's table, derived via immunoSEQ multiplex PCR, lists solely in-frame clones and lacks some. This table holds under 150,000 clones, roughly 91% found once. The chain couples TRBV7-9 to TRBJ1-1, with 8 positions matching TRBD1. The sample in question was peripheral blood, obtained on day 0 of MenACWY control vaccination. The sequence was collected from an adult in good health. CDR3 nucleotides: TGTGCCAGCAGCTCGCAGGGGGCAGGAAACACTGAAGCTTTCTTT. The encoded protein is CASSSQGAGNTEAFF.